A selection of T cell receptor beta chains follows, all from one sample in a study of T cell repertoires in cytomegalovirus infection. MiXCR, run by TCRdb on the reads, gives a single entry per CDR3 protein. The data hold a few hundred thousand distinct CDR3 sequences, with about 30% observed a single time. The material sequenced was PBMCs. Receptors originate from a human donor in good health (CMV status not recorded). Some clones in this sample may be carry-over from other donors' samples. Both conserved end residues are part of each CDR3. Fields, in order: V gene, J gene, clone size, D gene, CDR3 protein, CDR3 DNA. D genes are given only for firm matches. Clone size is shown for a subset of rows, as once, few, many or a class of expanded clone.

v_gene: TRBV12-3/TRBV12-4
j_gene: TRBJ2-1
abundance: -
d_gene: -
CDR3aa: CASSLLRGSDEQFF
CDR3nt: TGTGCCAGCAGTTTATTAAGAGGGTCAGATGAGCAGTTCTTC

v_gene: TRBV10-2
j_gene: TRBJ2-6
abundance: few
d_gene: -
CDR3aa: CASSDGLGSGANVLTF
CDR3nt: TGCGCCAGCAGTGACGGTTTGGGCTCTGGGGCCAACGTCCTGACTTTC

v_gene: TRBV29-1
j_gene: TRBJ2-7
abundance: -
d_gene: TRBD1
CDR3aa: CSVEADRANSYEQYF
CDR3nt: TGCAGCGTTGAAGCAGACAGGGCCAACTCCTACGAGCAGTACTTC

v_gene: TRBV12-3/TRBV12-4
j_gene: TRBJ1-1
abundance: -
d_gene: TRBD1
CDR3aa: CASGRQGMNTEAFF
CDR3nt: TGTGCCAGCGGACGACAGGGAATGAACACTGAAGCTTTCTTT

v_gene: TRBV2
j_gene: TRBJ1-2
abundance: few
d_gene: TRBD1
CDR3aa: CASRGTGSRLNYGYTF
CDR3nt: TGTGCCAGCAGGGGGACAGGGTCGAGGCTTAACTATGGCTACACCTTC

v_gene: TRBV19
j_gene: TRBJ2-5
abundance: -
d_gene: TRBD2
CDR3aa: CASSMPGGGQETQYF
CDR3nt: TGTGCCAGTAGTATGCCGGGAGGGGGACAAGAGACCCAGTACTTC

v_gene: TRBV6-2/TRBV6-3
j_gene: TRBJ2-1
abundance: -
d_gene: TRBD1
CDR3aa: CASSYSKDRVSYNEQFF
CDR3nt: TGTGCCAGCAGTTACTCCAAGGACAGGGTCTCCTACAATGAGCAGTTCTTC

v_gene: TRBV6-6
j_gene: TRBJ1-1
abundance: -
d_gene: -
CDR3aa: CASTFTGWDTEAFF
CDR3nt: TGTGCCAGCACTTTCACAGGGTGGGACACTGAAGCTTTCTTT

v_gene: TRBV7-2
j_gene: TRBJ2-3
abundance: few
d_gene: -
CDR3aa: CASRKEETQYF
CDR3nt: TGTGCCAGCAGGAAAGAGGAAACGCAGTATTTT

v_gene: TRBV7-2
j_gene: TRBJ1-6
abundance: many
d_gene: -
CDR3aa: CASSFTRSYNSPLHF
CDR3nt: TGTGCCAGCAGCTTTACGCGGAGTTATAATTCACCCCTCCACTTT

v_gene: TRBV10-1
j_gene: TRBJ2-3
abundance: few
d_gene: TRBD2
CDR3aa: CASSERSGTSLGTQYF
CDR3nt: TGCGCCAGCAGTGAGAGGTCCGGGACTAGCCTCGGTACGCAGTATTTT

v_gene: TRBV5-5
j_gene: TRBJ1-2
abundance: few
d_gene: -
CDR3aa: CASSSQPGSYGYTF
CDR3nt: TGTGCCAGCAGCTCCCAGCCAGGTAGCTATGGCTACACCTTC

v_gene: TRBV23-1
j_gene: TRBJ2-7
abundance: -
d_gene: TRBD1
CDR3aa: CASSPPRGQGTYEQYF
CDR3nt: TGCGCCAGCAGCCCGCCCCGGGGACAGGGAACGTACGAGCAGTACTTC

v_gene: TRBV11-2
j_gene: TRBJ1-1
abundance: few
d_gene: -
CDR3aa: CASSSFRRVMNTEAFF
CDR3nt: TGTGCCAGCAGCTCCTTCAGGAGGGTTATGAACACTGAAGCTTTCTTT

v_gene: TRBV10-3
j_gene: TRBJ2-7
abundance: few
d_gene: TRBD2
CDR3aa: CAISQVRGGGSRPYEQYF
CDR3nt: TGTGCCATCAGTCAGGTGAGGGGCGGCGGGAGTAGACCCTACGAGCAGTACTTC

v_gene: TRBV5-1
j_gene: TRBJ2-1
abundance: few
d_gene: TRBD2
CDR3aa: CASSVSGGRGYNEQFF
CDR3nt: TGCGCCAGCAGCGTTAGCGGGGGGAGAGGCTACAATGAGCAGTTCTTC

v_gene: TRBV7-2
j_gene: TRBJ2-5
abundance: many
d_gene: TRBD2
CDR3aa: CASSISGSKVGETQYF
CDR3nt: TGTGCCAGCAGCATAAGCGGGAGTAAGGTCGGGGAGACCCAGTACTTC